The present T cell receptor (beta chain) was sequenced within a study of post-analysis software for immune sequencing data. About the research overall: As for disease course, relapsing-remitting, secondary progressive and progressive-relapsing multiple sclerosis were all included. Broader study findings: Compared with controls, patients had more of about 5 TRBV segments, including TRBV5-6, TRBV5-1 and TRBV20-1.

Incorporated into the TCR beta cDNA libraries were unique molecular identifiers, which served to reduce PCR and sequencing biases. MiXCR, applied by TCRdb to the PCR reads, yields one record per CDR3 protein. This sample has roughly 570,000 distinct CDR3 sequences, with around 36% found just once. CDR1 and CDR2 from the germline V gene are SNHLY and FYNNEI. This CDR3 comprises 15 residues. Trimming pared 3 bases from V and 0 bases from J, leaving 11 bases between. Turning to this clonotype: Its antigen is still unknown.

Sequenced material: blood. The sequence was obtained from a girl aged 2-17 years with multiple sclerosis. This chain connects TRBV2 to TRBJ1-2, with D unclear. The CDR3 DNA reads TGTGCCAGCAGTGACGTGTGGAAAGCTAACTATGGCTACACCTTC. Its translation: CASSDVWKANYGYTF.